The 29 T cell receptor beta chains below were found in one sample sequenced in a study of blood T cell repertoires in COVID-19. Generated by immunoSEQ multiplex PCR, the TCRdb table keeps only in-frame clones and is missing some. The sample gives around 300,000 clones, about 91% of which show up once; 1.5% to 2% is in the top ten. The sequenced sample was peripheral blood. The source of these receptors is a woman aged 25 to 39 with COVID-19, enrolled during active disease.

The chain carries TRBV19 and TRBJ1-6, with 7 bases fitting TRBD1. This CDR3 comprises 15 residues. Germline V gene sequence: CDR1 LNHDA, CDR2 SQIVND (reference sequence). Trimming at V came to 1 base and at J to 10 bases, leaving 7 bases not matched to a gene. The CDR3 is CASSIAGTDPSPLHF. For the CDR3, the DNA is TGTGCCAGTAGTATAGCCGGGACAGACCCATCACCCCTCCACTTT.

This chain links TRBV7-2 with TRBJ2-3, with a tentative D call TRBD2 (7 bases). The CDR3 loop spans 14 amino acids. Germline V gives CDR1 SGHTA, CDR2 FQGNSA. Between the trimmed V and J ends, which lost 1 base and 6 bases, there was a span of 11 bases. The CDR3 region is CASSLGGGHDTQYF. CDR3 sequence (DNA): TGTGCCAGCAGCTTAGGGGGGGGCCACGATACGCAGTATTTT.

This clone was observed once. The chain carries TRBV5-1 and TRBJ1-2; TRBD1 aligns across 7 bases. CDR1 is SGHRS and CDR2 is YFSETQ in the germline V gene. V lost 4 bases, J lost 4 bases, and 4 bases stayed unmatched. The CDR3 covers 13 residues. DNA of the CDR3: TGCGCCAGCAGCGGGACAGACGCCTATGGCTACACCTTC. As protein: CASSGTDAYGYTF.

CDR3 bases: TGTGCGACTAGGGCAAGGGGTCGAAGGATGAGCACTGAAGCTTTCTTT. Translation: CATRARGRRMSTEAFF. The chain carries TRBV19 and TRBJ1-1, with D perhaps TRBD1 (5 bases). CDR1 and CDR2 (germline): LNHDA, SQIVND (reference sequence). The CDR3 has 16 residues.

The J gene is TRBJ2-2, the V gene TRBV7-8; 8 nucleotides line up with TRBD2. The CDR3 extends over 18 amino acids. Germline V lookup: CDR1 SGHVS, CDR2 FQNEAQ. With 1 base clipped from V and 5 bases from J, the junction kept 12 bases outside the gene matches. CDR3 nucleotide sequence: TGTGCCAGCAGCTTAGGGAATAGCGGGGAAGTGGATACCGGGGAGCTGTTTTTT. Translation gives CASSLGNSGEVDTGELFF.

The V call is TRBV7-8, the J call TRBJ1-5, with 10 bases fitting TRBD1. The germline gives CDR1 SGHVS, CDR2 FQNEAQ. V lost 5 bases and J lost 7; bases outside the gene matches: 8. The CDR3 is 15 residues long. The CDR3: CASSRDRGHGQPQHF. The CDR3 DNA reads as TGTGCCAGCAGCCGAGACAGGGGGCATGGGCAGCCCCAGCATTTT.

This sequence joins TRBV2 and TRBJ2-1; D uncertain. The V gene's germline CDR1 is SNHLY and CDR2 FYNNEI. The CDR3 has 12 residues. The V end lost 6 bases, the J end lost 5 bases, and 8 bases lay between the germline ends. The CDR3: CASRRLDNEQFF. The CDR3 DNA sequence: TGTGCCAGCAGGAGGTTGGACAATGAGCAGTTCTTC. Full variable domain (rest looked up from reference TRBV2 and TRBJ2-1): EPEVTQTPSHQVTQMGQEVILRCVPISNHLYFYWYRQILGQKVEFLVSFYNNEISEKSEIFDDQFSVERPDGSNFTLKIRSTKLEDSAMYFCASRRLDNEQFFGPGTRLTVL.

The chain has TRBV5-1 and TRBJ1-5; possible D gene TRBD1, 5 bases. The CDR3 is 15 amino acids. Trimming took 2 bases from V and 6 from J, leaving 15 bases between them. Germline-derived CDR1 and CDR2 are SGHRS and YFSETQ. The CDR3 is CASSLEGVAGQPQHF. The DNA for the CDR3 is TGCGCCAGCAGCTTAGAAGGGGTAGCGGGTCAGCCCCAGCATTTT.

The CDR3 is CASSFRGQGIDEQFF. The CDR3 DNA is TGTGCCAGCAGCTTTCGGGGACAGGGTATCGATGAGCAGTTCTTC. The V gene is TRBV7-2, the J gene TRBJ2-1, with 9 positions matching TRBD1. Trimming took 3 bases from V and 8 from J; bases not matched to a gene: 8. The CDR3 length is 15 residues. CDR1 is SGHTA, CDR2 FQGNSA, per germline. Drawing the rest from reference TRBV7-2 and TRBJ2-1, the complete variable domain is GAGVSQSPSNKVTEKGKDVELRCDPISGHTALYWYRQSLGQGLEFLIYFQGNSAPDKSGLPSDRFSAERTGGSVSTLTIQRTQQEDSAVYLCASSFRGQGIDEQFFGPGTRLTVL.

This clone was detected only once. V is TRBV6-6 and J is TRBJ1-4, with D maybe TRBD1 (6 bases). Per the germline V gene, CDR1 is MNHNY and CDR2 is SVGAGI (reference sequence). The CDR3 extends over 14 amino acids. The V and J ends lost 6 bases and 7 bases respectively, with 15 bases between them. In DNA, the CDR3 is TGTGCCAGCAGCCCGGGGGGGGCGAGTGAAAAACTGTTTTTT. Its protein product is CASSPGGASEKLFF.

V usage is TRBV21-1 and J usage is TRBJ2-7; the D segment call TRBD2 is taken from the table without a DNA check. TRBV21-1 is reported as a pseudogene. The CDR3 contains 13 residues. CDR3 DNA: TGTGCCAGCAGCACGGTATCCCTGCGGGAGCAGTACTTC. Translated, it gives CASSTVSLREQYF.

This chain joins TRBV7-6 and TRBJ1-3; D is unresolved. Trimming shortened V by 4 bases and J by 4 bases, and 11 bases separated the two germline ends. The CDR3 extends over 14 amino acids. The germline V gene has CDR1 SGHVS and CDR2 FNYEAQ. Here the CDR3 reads CASSSEVSGNTIYF. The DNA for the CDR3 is TGTGCCAGCAGCTCTGAGGTCTCCGGAAACACCATATATTTT.

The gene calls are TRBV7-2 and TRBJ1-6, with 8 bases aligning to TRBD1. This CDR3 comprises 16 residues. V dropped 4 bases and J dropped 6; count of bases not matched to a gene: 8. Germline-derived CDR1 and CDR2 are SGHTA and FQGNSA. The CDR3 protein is CASSSGTGRSNSPLHF. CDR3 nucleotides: TGTGCCAGCAGCTCGGGGACAGGAAGAAGTAATTCACCCCTCCACTTT.

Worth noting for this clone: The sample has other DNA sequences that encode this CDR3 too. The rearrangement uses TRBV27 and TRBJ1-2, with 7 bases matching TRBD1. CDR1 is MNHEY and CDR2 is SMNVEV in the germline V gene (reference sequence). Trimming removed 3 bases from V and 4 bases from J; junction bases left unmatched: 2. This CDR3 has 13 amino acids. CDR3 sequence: CASSFRQGYGYTF. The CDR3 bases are TGTGCCAGCAGTTTTCGACAGGGCTATGGCTACACCTTC.

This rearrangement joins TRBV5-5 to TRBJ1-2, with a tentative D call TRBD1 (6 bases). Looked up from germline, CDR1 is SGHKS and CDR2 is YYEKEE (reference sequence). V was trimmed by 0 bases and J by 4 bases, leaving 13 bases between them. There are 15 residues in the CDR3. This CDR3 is CASSLERTASYGYTF. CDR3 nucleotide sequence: TGTGCCAGCAGCTTGGAGAGGACAGCCTCCTATGGCTACACCTTC.

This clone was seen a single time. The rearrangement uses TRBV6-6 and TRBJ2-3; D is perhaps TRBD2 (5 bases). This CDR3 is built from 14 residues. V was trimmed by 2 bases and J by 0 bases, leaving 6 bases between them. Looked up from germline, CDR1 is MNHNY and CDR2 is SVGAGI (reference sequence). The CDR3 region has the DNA TGTGCCAGCAGTTACGCGGGTAGCACAGATACGCAGTATTTT. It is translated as CASSYAGSTDTQYF.

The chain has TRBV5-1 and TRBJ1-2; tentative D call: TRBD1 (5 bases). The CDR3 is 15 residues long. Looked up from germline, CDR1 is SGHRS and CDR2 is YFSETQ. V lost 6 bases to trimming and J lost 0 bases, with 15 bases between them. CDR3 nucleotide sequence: TGCGCCAGCACCCCAGACAGCCTTTCTAACTATGGCTACACCTTC. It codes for CASTPDSLSNYGYTF.

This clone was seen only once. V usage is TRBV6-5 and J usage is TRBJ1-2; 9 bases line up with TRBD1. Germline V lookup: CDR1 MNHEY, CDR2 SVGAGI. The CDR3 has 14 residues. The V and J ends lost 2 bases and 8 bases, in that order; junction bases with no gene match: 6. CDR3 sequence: CASSYGGTGQGYTF. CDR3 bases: TGTGCCAGCAGTTACGGCGGGACAGGGCAGGGCTACACCTTC.

CDR3 protein: CALHSRPGTGELFF. CDR3 DNA sequence: TGTGCCCTACATAGTCGTCCGGGCACCGGGGAGCTGTTTTTT. The chain is built from TRBV5-4 and TRBJ2-2, with D unresolved. V was trimmed by 10 bases and J by 4 bases, leaving 17 bases between them. The CDR3 totals 14 residues. Germline loops: CDR1 SGHNT, CDR2 YYREEE (reference sequence).

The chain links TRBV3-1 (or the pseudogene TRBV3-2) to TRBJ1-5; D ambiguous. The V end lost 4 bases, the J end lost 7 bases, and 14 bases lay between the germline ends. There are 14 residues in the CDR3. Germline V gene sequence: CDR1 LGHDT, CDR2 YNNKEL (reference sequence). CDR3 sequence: CASSPAGGGQPQHF. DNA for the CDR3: TGTGCCAGCAGCCCAGCCGGCGGAGGGCAGCCCCAGCATTTT.

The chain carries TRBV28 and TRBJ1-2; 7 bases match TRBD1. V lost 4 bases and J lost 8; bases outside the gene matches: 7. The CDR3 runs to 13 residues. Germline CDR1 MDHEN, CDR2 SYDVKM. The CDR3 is CASSSDRVDGYTF. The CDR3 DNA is TGTGCCAGCAGTTCCGACAGGGTGGACGGCTACACCTTC.

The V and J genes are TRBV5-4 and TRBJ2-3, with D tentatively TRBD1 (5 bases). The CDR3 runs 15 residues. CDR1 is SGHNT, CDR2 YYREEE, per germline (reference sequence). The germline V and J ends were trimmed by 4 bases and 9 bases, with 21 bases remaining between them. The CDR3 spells CASSLPMGQGWTQYF. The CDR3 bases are TGTGCCAGCAGCCTACCAATGGGGCAGGGTTGGACGCAGTATTTT.

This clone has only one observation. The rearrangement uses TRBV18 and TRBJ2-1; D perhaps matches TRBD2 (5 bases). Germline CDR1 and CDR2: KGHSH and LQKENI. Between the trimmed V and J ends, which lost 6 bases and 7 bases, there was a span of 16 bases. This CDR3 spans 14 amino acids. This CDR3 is CASSQRQEKNEQFF. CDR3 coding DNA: TGTGCCAGCTCCCAGCGGCAAGAGAAAAATGAGCAGTTCTTC.

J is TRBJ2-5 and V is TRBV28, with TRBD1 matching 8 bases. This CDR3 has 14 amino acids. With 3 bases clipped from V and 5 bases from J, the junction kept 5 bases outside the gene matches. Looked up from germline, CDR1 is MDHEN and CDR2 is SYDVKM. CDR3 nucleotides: TGTGCCAGCAGTTTGACAGGGGAGGTCGAGACCCAGTACTTC. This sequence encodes CASSLTGEVETQYF.

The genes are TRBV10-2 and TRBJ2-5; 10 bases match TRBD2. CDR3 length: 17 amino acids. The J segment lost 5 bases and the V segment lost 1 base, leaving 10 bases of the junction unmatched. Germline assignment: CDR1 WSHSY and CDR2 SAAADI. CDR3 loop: CASSELPSGGIRETQYF. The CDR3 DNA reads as TGCGCCAGCAGTGAGTTACCTAGCGGGGGTATTCGGGAGACCCAGTACTTC.

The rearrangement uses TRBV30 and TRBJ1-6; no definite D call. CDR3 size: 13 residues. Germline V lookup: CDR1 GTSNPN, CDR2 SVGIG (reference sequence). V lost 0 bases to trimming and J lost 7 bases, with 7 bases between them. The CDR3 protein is CAWSVQTNSPLHF. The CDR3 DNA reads TGTGCCTGGAGTGTACAGACAAATTCACCCCTCCACTTT.

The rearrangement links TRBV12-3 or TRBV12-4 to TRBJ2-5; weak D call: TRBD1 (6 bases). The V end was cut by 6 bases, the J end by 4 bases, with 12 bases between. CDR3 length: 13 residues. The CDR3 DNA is TGTGCCAGCAGAAACAGGGTGGGAGAGACCCAGTACTTC. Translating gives CASRNRVGETQYF.

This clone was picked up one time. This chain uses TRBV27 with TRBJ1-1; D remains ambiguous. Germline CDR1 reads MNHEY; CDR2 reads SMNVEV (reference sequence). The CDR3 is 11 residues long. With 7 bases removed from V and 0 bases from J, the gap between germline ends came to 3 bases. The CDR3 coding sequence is TGTGCCAGCATCATGAACACTGAAGCTTTCTTT. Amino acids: CASIMNTEAFF.

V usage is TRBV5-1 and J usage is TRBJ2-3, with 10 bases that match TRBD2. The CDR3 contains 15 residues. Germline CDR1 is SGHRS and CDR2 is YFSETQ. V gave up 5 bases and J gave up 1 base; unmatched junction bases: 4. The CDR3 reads CASSLTSGGTDTQYF. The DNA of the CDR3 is TGCGCCAGCAGTCTAACTAGCGGGGGCACAGATACGCAGTATTTT.